Shown below are 25 T cell receptor beta chains from a single sample sequenced in a study of CD8 T cells in ankylosing spondylitis. TCRdb redid the calling of the 5' RACE reads with MiXCR, one entry per CDR3 protein. The profile covers some 240,000 distinct CDR3 sequences, with about 24% appearing a single time and around 0.64% taken by the ten largest. The specimen sequenced was blood, either unsorted or a sorted T cell fraction (not recorded which). These receptors came from a male donor with ankylosing spondylitis or in good health (not recorded which).

A few counts support this clonotype. The chain has TRBV10-3 and TRBJ2-2; no clear D gene. The germline gives CDR1 ENHRY, CDR2 SYGVKD. CDR3 length equals 15 residues. Trimming left V 0 bases short and J 5 bases short, with 10 bases between. In DNA, the CDR3 is TGTGCCATCAGTGAGTCTTCATGGGTAACCGGGGAGCTGTTTTTT. As protein: CAISESSWVTGELFF.

The chain links TRBV10-3 to TRBJ2-3; D gene uncertain. The V end was cut by 4 bases, the J end by 0 bases, with 5 bases between. The V gene's germline CDR1 is ENHRY and CDR2 SYGVKD. The CDR3 spans 13 residues. The CDR3 loop reads CAISGTSTDTQYF. The CDR3 region has the DNA TGTGCCATCAGTGGGACCAGCACAGATACGCAGTATTTT.

The chain combines TRBV10-3 with TRBJ2-7; the D call may be TRBD1 or TRBD2 (5 bases each). Between the trimmed V and J ends, which lost 2 bases and 0 bases, there was a span of 14 bases. This CDR3 is 16 amino acids long. From germline, CDR1 is ENHRY and CDR2 SYGVKD. In DNA, the CDR3 is TGTGCCATCAGTGAGGACGGGACGACGAGCTCCTACGAGCAGTACTTC. It translates to CAISEDGTTSSYEQYF.

This clonotype has a handful of counts. The J gene is TRBJ2-5, the V gene TRBV20-1; D call uncertain. This CDR3 has 13 residues. V shed 1 base and J shed 5 bases, with 11 bases lying between them. Germline V gene lookup returns CDR1 DFQATT and CDR2 SNEGSKA (reference sequence). CDR3 sequence reads: CSARGQVDETQYF. The DNA of the CDR3 is TGCAGTGCTAGAGGTCAGGTTGACGAGACCCAGTACTTC.

V is TRBV7-3 and J is TRBJ2-5; D is ambiguous. Trimming stripped 2 bases from V and 5 bases from J, with 15 bases between. Germline V gene data show CDR1 as SGHTA and CDR2 as FQGTGA. The CDR3 sequence is 15 residues long. CDR3 DNA sequence: TGTGCCAGCAGCTTACTGGGAACAAACGGGGAGACCCAGTACTTC. It codes for CASSLLGTNGETQYF.

Ten or more counts support this clonotype. V and J are TRBV20-1 and TRBJ2-2, with D hard to call. The CDR3 consists of 13 residues. The V gene lost 2 bases and the J gene lost 0 bases, with 4 bases spanning the gap. Looked up from germline, CDR1 is DFQATT and CDR2 is SNEGSKA (reference sequence). In DNA form, the CDR3 reads TGCAGTGCTAGACCCTCGAACACCGGGGAGCTGTTTTTT. This codes for CSARPSNTGELFF.

The chain recombines TRBV20-1 with TRBJ2-5, with 7 nucleotides matching TRBD2. Germline V gene sequence: CDR1 DFQATT, CDR2 SNEGSKA (reference sequence). This CDR3 comprises 13 residues. The ends lost 1 base at V and 4 bases at J; junction bases unmatched: 3. CDR3 loop: CSARGAGLETQYF. The CDR3 region has the DNA TGCAGTGCTAGAGGAGCGGGGTTAGAGACCCAGTACTTC.

V and J are TRBV2 and TRBJ1-2; TRBD1 matches 8 bases. The CDR3 length is 14 residues. V shed 2 bases, J shed 2 bases, and the junction held 1 base outside the gene matches. The germline CDR1 and CDR2 sequences are SNHLY and FYNNEI. The CDR3 spells CASSERTGNYGYTF. CDR3 bases: TGTGCCAGCAGTGAACGGACAGGGAACTATGGCTACACCTTC.

The chain links TRBV20-1 to TRBJ2-3; D unclear. The V gene lost 3 bases and the J gene lost 4 bases, with 14 bases spanning the gap. The CDR3 contains 14 residues. Germline CDR1 reads DFQATT; CDR2 reads SNEGSKA (reference sequence). CDR3 DNA sequence: TGCAGTGCTAGTTCGAGTGTCGGGCCAGATACGCAGTATTTT. It yields the protein CSASSSVGPDTQYF.

The sample holds a few counts of this clonotype. The genes are TRBV6-1 and TRBJ2-3; D remains ambiguous. The CDR3 is made up of 11 amino acids. V was shortened by 5 bases and J by 7 bases, with 7 bases between the two germline ends. In germline, CDR1 is MNHNS, CDR2 SASEGT. CDR3 sequence (DNA): TGTGCCAGCAGTACCTGGCATACGCAGTATTTT. Residues: CASSTWHTQYF.

This rearrangement joins TRBV7-6 to TRBJ1-2; perhaps TRBD1 as D (5 bases). V was trimmed by 4 bases and J by 2 bases, leaving 14 bases between them. Germline V gene data show CDR1 as SGHVS and CDR2 as FNYEAQ. The length of the CDR3 is 15 residues. CDR3 DNA sequence: TGTGCCAGCAGCTCAGAACCGGGACGGAACTATGGCTACACCTTC. Residues: CASSSEPGRNYGYTF.

The sample holds a few counts of this clonotype. V usage is TRBV20-1 and J usage is TRBJ2-6; D gene ambiguous. The germline V and J ends were trimmed by 5 bases and 0 bases, with 5 bases remaining between them. Germline CDR1 and CDR2: DFQATT and SNEGSKA (reference sequence). There are 13 residues in the CDR3. The CDR3 reads CSASFSGANVLTF. In DNA, the CDR3 is TGCAGTGCTTCGTTCTCTGGGGCCAACGTCCTGACTTTC.

This clonotype has at least ten counts. The V and J genes are TRBV6-5 and TRBJ2-1; D may be TRBD1 or TRBD2 (6 bases each). The ends were cut back, 5 bases at V and 8 bases at J, with 7 bases in the middle. Germline lookup yields CDR1 MNHEY and CDR2 SVGAGI. The length of the CDR3 is 11 residues. The CDR3 is CASSRGHEQFF. CDR3 sequence (DNA): TGTGCCAGCAGTCGGGGGCATGAGCAGTTCTTC.

The V gene is TRBV6-2 or TRBV6-3, the J gene TRBJ1-6; D perhaps matches TRBD1 (5 bases). The CDR3 is 16 amino acids. The germline CDR1 and CDR2 sequences are MNHEY and SVGEGT. Trimming pared 0 bases from V and 7 bases from J, leaving 13 bases between. In nucleotides, the CDR3 is TGTGCCAGCAGTTACTCCAATACAGGAGGCAATTCACCCCTCCACTTT. This gives the protein CASSYSNTGGNSPLHF.

The rearrangement uses TRBV30 and TRBJ1-5, with unresolved D. V lost 1 base and J lost 5, with 9 bases in between. This CDR3 region has 13 residues. From germline, CDR1 is GTSNPN and CDR2 SVGIG (reference sequence). CDR3 nucleotides: TGTGCCTGGAGTGGGGAGTTAGATCAGCCCCAGCATTTT. The encoded protein is CAWSGELDQPQHF. Filled out from reference TRBV30 and TRBJ1-5, the complete variable domain reads SQTIHQWPATLVQPVGSPLSLECTVEGTSNPNLYWYRQAAGRGLQLLFYSVGIGQISSEVPQNLSASRPQDRQFILSSKKLLLSDSGFYLCAWSGELDQPQHFGDGTRLSIL.

The table lists this clonotype with many counts. The chain employs TRBV10-3 and TRBJ2-1; D gene unclear. This CDR3 region has 13 residues. V dropped 4 bases and J dropped 13 bases, with 17 bases sitting between them. CDR1 and CDR2 (germline): ENHRY, SYGVKD. The chain's CDR3 is CAISGDVDKKQFF. CDR3 in DNA: TGTGCCATCAGTGGTGATGTAGATAAGAAACAGTTCTTC.

This clonotype was recorded at least ten times. This chain joins TRBV12-3 or TRBV12-4 and TRBJ2-5; 7 bases fit TRBD2. J lost 4 bases, V lost 2 bases, and 10 bases had no gene match. The CDR3 contains 16 residues. CDR3 in DNA: TGTGCCAGCAGTTTACTGTCTAGCGGCCCTACAGAGACCCAGTACTTC. Its protein product is CASSLLSSGPTETQYF.

The chain is built from TRBV20-1 and TRBJ2-5; TRBD2 matches at 8 bases. Germline loops: CDR1 DFQATT, CDR2 SNEGSKA (reference sequence). The J segment lost 2 bases and the V segment lost 6 bases, leaving 8 bases of the junction unmatched. The CDR3 spans 14 residues. CDR3 DNA: TGCAGTGCCCGGGGGGGGTCGGCACAAGAGACCCAGTACTTC. This gives the protein CSARGGSAQETQYF.

Ten or more counts support this clonotype. V and J are TRBV3-1 and TRBJ2-2, with 7 positions matching TRBD1. The trim removed 4 bases at V and 4 bases at J, leaving 6 bases unmatched. Germline V gene lookup returns CDR1 LGHDT and CDR2 YNNKEL (reference sequence). This CDR3 comprises 15 residues. CDR3 amino acids: CASSLQGKGTGELFF. The CDR3 DNA reads as TGTGCCAGCAGCCTACAGGGGAAAGGCACCGGGGAGCTGTTTTTT.

In the case of this clonotype: With a much larger clone just one base away, this may be a read error. This chain connects TRBV20-1 to TRBJ2-5, with TRBD1 matching over 7 bases. The V gene's germline CDR1 is DFQATT and CDR2 SNEGSKA (reference sequence). This CDR3 is built from 14 residues. J gave up 7 bases and V 3 bases, and 11 bases lay outside the gene matches. In DNA, the CDR3 is TGCAGTGCTAGGCCCCACGGGGCAGGGGGGACCCAGTACTTC. Translating it yields CSARPHGAGGTQYF.

The chain carries TRBV12-3 or TRBV12-4 and TRBJ2-5; possibly TRBD1 for D (6 bases). V was shortened by 2 bases and J by 3 bases, with 28 bases between the two germline ends. This CDR3 comprises 20 residues. CDR3 loop: CASSLSWGYFGDTSKETQYF. CDR3 bases: TGTGCCAGCAGTTTATCATGGGGTTACTTCGGGGACACATCCAAAGAGACCCAGTACTTC.

The chain carries TRBV5-5 and TRBJ2-7; 8 bases agree with TRBD1. Germline V gene sequence: CDR1 SGHKS, CDR2 YYEKEE (reference sequence). The CDR3 sequence is 13 residues long. V lost 7 bases to trimming and J lost 2 bases; unmatched junction nucleotides: 5. CDR3 amino acids: CASRTGKAYEQYF. CDR3 coding DNA: TGTGCCAGCCGGACAGGGAAAGCCTACGAGCAGTACTTC.

This clonotype was found many times. The gene calls are TRBV20-1 and TRBJ2-1; 7 bases map to TRBD2. The trim removed 0 bases at V and 7 bases at J, leaving 12 bases unmatched. Germline CDR1 DFQATT, CDR2 SNEGSKA (reference sequence). The CDR3 contains 16 residues. CDR3 in DNA: TGCAGTGCTAGAGATTCTGGAGGGAGGGGTCGGAATGAGCAGTTCTTC. Translating gives CSARDSGGRGRNEQFF.

The chain uses TRBV12-3 or TRBV12-4 and TRBJ2-7, with 13 bases lining up with TRBD2. Unmatched junction bases numbered 9, after V lost 7 bases and J lost 3 bases. This CDR3 has 16 amino acids. CDR3 bases: TGTGCCAGCAATGCACCCGGGACTAGCGGGATCTACGAGCAGTACTTC. Translated: CASNAPGTSGIYEQYF.

Many counts were recorded for this clonotype. The chain uses TRBV20-1 and TRBJ2-2, with D possibly being TRBD1 (5 bases). CDR3 size: 14 residues. Germline CDR1 is DFQATT and CDR2 is SNEGSKA (reference sequence). Trimming cost V 0 bases and J 2 bases, with 7 bases left between them. The CDR3 DNA follows: TGCAGTGCTAGAGAAAGGGGTAACACCGGGGAGCTGTTTTTT. It specifies CSARERGNTGELFF.